This T cell receptor beta chain derives from a study of PD-1 blockade in classical Hodgkin lymphoma. Notes on the study in general: Relapsed/refractory patients reportedly had the lowest baseline TCR diversity, below newly diagnosed patients, who were below healthy donors.

The protocol was immunoSEQ multiplex PCR, while the TCRdb copy is restricted to in-frame clones and leaves out a portion. The table has 30,000 or so clones, about four fifths seen once. As for time point: cycle 4 day 1 (C4D1), after five to seven weeks of nivolumab. After autologous stem cell transplantation all patients relapsed, and prior brentuximab vedotin exposure differed between cohorts. CD4+ T cells were purified from thawed PBMCs by magnetic negative selection. Worth noting for this clone: As yet, its antigen is unknown.

With V trimmed by 5 bases and J by 3 bases, 6 bases remained unmatched. Germline V lookup: CDR1 MRHNA, CDR2 SNTAGT. This CDR3 has 14 amino acids. The sequence was collected from a human donor with classical Hodgkin lymphoma. The input for sequencing was CD4+ T cells from blood, taken before the fourth cycle of nivolumab. The chain employs TRBV6-4 and TRBJ2-5; 7 bases are a match to TRBD1. Here the CDR3 DNA reads TGTGCCAGCAGTCCCAGGGGGACGAAAGAGACCCAGTACTTC. Protein: CASSPRGTKETQYF.